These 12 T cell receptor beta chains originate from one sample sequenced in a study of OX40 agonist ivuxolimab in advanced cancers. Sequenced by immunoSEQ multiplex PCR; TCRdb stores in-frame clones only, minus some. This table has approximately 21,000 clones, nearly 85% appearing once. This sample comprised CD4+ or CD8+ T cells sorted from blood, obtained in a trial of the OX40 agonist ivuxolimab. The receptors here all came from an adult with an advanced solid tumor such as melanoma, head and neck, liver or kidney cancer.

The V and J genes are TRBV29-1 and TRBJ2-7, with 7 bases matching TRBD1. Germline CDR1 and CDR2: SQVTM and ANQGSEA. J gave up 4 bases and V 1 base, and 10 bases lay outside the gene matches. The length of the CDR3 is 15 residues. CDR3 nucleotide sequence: TGCAGCGTTGAAGGAGGGGACAGCGGCCCTTACGAGCAGTACTTC. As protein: CSVEGGDSGPYEQYF.

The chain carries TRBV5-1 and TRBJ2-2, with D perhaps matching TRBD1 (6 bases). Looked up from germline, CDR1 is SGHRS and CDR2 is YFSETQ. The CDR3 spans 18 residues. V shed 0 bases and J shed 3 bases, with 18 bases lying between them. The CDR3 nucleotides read TGCGCCAGCAGCTTGGAATCAGCCTACAGGGATGACACCGGGGAGCTGTTTTTT. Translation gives CASSLESAYRDDTGELFF. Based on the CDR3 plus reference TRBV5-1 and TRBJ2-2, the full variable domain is KAGVTQTPRYLIKTRGQQVTLSCSPISGHRSVSWYQQTPGQGLQFLFEYFSETQRNKGNFPGRFSGRQFSNSRSEMNVSTLELGDSALYLCASSLESAYRDDTGELFFGEGSRLTVL.

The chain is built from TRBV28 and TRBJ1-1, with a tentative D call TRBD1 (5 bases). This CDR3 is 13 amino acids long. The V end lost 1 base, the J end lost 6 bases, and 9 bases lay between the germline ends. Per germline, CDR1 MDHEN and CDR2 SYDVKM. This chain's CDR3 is CASSLSGIAEAFF. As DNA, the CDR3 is TGTGCCAGCAGTTTATCAGGGATCGCTGAAGCTTTCTTT.

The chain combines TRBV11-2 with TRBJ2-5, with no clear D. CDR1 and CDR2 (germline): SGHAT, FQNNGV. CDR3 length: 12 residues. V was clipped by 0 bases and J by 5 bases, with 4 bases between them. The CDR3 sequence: CASSLEGETQYF. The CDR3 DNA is TGTGCCAGCAGCTTAGAAGGGGAGACCCAGTACTTC.

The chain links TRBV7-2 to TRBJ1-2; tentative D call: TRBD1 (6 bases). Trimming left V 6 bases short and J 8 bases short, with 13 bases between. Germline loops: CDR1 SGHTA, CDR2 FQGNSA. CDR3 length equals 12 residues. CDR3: CASSSDRIGYTF. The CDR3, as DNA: TGTGCCAGCAGTTCTGACAGGATAGGCTACACCTTC. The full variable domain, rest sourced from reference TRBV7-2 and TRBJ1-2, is GAGVSQSPSNKVTEKGKDVELRCDPISGHTALYWYRQSLGQGLEFLIYFQGNSAPDKSGLPSDRFSAERTGGSVSTLTIQRTQQEDSAVYLCASSSDRIGYTFGSGTRLTVV.

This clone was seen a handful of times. This CDR3 is CASSLSQGTYEQYF. CDR3 DNA: TGTGCCAGCAGCTTGTCGCAGGGCACCTACGAGCAGTACTTC. V gene TRBV5-8 combines with J gene TRBJ2-7; weak D call: TRBD1 (5 bases). V lost 1 base and J 2 bases, leaving 10 bases between the germline ends. The CDR3 totals 14 residues. Germline loops: CDR1 SGHTS, CDR2 YDEGEE.

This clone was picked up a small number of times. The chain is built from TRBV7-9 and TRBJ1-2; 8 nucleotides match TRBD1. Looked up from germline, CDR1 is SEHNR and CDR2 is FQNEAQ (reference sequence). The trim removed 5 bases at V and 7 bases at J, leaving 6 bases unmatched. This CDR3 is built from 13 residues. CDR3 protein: CASSLGQGPGYTF. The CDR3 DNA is TGTGCCAGCAGCCTCGGACAGGGACCTGGCTACACCTTC.

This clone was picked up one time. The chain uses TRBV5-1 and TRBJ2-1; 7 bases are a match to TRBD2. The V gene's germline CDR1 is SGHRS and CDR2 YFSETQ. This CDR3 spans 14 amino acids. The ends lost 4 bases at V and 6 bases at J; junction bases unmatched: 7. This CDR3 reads CASSTGLVGNEQFF. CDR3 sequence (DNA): TGCGCCAGCAGCACCGGACTAGTGGGCAATGAGCAGTTCTTC.

CDR3 DNA: TGCGCCAGCAGCCCAGATCTACCGGAAGACAATGAGCAGTTCTTC. This gives the protein CASSPDLPEDNEQFF. The chain recombines TRBV4-1 with TRBJ2-1; no clear D. Germline-derived CDR1 and CDR2 are MGHRA and YSYEKL. V lost 4 bases, J lost 5 bases, and 15 bases lay in between. The CDR3 runs to 15 residues.

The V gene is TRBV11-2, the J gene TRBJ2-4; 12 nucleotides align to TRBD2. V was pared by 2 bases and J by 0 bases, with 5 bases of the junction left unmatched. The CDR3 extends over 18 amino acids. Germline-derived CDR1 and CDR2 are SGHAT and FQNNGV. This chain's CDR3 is CASSLRTSGEVAKNIQYF. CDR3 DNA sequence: TGTGCCAGCAGCTTAAGGACTAGCGGGGAGGTAGCCAAAAACATTCAGTACTTC.

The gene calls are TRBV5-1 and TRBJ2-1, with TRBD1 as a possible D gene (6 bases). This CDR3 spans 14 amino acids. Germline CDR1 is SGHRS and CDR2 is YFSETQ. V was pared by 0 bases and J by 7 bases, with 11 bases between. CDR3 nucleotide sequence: TGCGCCAGCAGCTTGGGTTCCAGGGGAAATGAGCAGTTCTTC. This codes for CASSLGSRGNEQFF. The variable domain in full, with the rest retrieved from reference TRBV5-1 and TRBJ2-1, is KAGVTQTPRYLIKTRGQQVTLSCSPISGHRSVSWYQQTPGQGLQFLFEYFSETQRNKGNFPGRFSGRQFSNSRSEMNVSTLELGDSALYLCASSLGSRGNEQFFGPGTRLTVL.

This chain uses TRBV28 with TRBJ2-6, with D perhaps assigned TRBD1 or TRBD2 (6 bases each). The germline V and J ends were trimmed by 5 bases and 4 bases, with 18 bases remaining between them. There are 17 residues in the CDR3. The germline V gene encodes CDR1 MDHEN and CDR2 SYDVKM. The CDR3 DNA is TGTGCCAGCAGTATAATGTGGAGGGGGGAAGGGGCCAACGTCCTGACTTTC. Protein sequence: CASSIMWRGEGANVLTF.